Presented here are 15 T cell receptor beta chains from one specimen sequenced in a study of control samples from healthy donors and cancer patients. The data were produced by immunoSEQ multiplex PCR, yet TCRdb's version contains in-frame clones alone and is incomplete. The table lists approximately 30,000 clones, roughly 94% of them singletons, with about 6.2% in the top ten. Sequencing was carried out using blood. Every receptor here comes from a man in his 60s in good health.

The rearrangement joins TRBV30 to TRBJ1-2; no clear D gene. V was clipped by 2 bases and J by 2 bases, with 12 bases between them. Germline V CDR1 and CDR2: GTSNPN, SVGIG (reference sequence). The CDR3 loop spans 14 amino acids. CDR3 coding DNA: TGTGCCTGGAGTCGGGAACAGAGGAACTATGGCTACACCTTC. Translation gives CAWSREQRNYGYTF. The full variable domain, its missing parts supplied by reference TRBV30 and TRBJ1-2, is SQTIHQWPATLVQPVGSPLSLECTVEGTSNPNLYWYRQAAGRGLQLLFYSVGIGQISSEVPQNLSASRPQDRQFILSSKKLLLSDSGFYLCAWSREQRNYGYTFGSGTRLTVV.

The table lists this clone with a count of one. V gene TRBV30 combines with J gene TRBJ2-5; D is unclear. The length of the CDR3 is 14 residues. Germline lookup yields CDR1 GTSNPN and CDR2 SVGIG (reference sequence). V lost 4 bases, J lost 4 bases, and 16 bases lay in between. The chain's CDR3 is CAWNMRVGRETQYF. The DNA of the CDR3 is TGTGCCTGGAATATGAGAGTCGGACGAGAGACCCAGTACTTC.

V is TRBV28 and J is TRBJ2-2; D ambiguous. The CDR3 is 12 amino acids. Germline V gene sequence: CDR1 MDHEN, CDR2 SYDVKM. V gave up 6 bases and J gave up 4 bases, with 6 bases separating them. CDR3 region: CASSLRTGELFF. The CDR3 DNA follows: TGTGCCAGCAGCCTACGCACCGGGGAGCTGTTTTTT.

The V and J genes are TRBV6-5 and TRBJ1-1; unclear D gene. Trimming took off 0 bases at V and 1 base at J, with 9 bases between the two ends. Germline V gene data show CDR1 as MNHEY and CDR2 as SVGAGI. This CDR3 has 15 amino acids. The CDR3 coding sequence is TGTGCCAGCAGTTACTCACACGGGAGGAACACTGAAGCTTTCTTT. This codes for CASSYSHGRNTEAFF.

This sequence joins TRBV18 and TRBJ1-3; D is uncertain. The CDR3 is 12 amino acids. Trimming took 5 bases from V and 4 from J, leaving 6 bases between them. CDR1 is KGHSH, CDR2 LQKENI, per germline. The CDR3 here is CASSEQGNTIYF. The CDR3 DNA follows: TGTGCCAGCTCAGAACAGGGAAACACCATATATTTT. The variable domain in full, with the rest retrieved from reference TRBV18 and TRBJ1-3, is NAGVMQNPRHLVRRRGQEARLRCSPMKGHSHVYWYRQLPEEGLKFMVYLQKENIIDESGMPKERFSAEFPKEGPSILRIQQVVRGDSAAYFCASSEQGNTIYFGEGSWLTVV.

This chain links TRBV6-5 with TRBJ2-1, with D possibly TRBD2 on 5 matching bases. Germline V gives CDR1 MNHEY, CDR2 SVGAGI. V was cut by 3 bases and J by 8 bases, with 17 bases left in between. This CDR3 is built from 15 residues. CDR3 in amino acids: CASSYQGLAPDEQFF. CDR3 coding DNA: TGTGCCAGCAGTTATCAAGGACTCGCTCCGGATGAGCAGTTCTTC.

The chain couples TRBV28 to TRBJ2-3; TRBD2 agrees at 14 bases. Germline V gene data show CDR1 as MDHEN and CDR2 as SYDVKM. V lost 5 bases, J lost 2 bases, and 6 bases stayed unmatched. CDR3 length: 17 amino acids. The CDR3 sequence is CASSTPGLAGDTDTQYF. The CDR3 DNA is TGTGCCAGCAGTACCCCGGGACTAGCGGGGGACACAGATACGCAGTATTTT.

This clone was observed a few times. This chain links TRBV7-9 with TRBJ1-5, with D tentatively TRBD1 (5 bases). The germline V and J ends were trimmed by 1 base and 0 bases, with 7 bases remaining between them. The CDR3 runs 15 residues. In germline, CDR1 is SEHNR, CDR2 FQNEAQ (reference sequence). The CDR3 sequence is CASSLGGYSNQPQHF. The DNA for the CDR3 is TGTGCCAGCAGCTTAGGGGGGTATAGCAATCAGCCCCAGCATTTT.

V and J are TRBV5-1 and TRBJ2-7; 7 nucleotides line up with TRBD1. The junction had 12 bases not matched to a gene; V was cut back by 5 bases and J by 4 bases. The CDR3 totals 15 residues. Germline V gene sequence: CDR1 SGHRS, CDR2 YFSETQ. The CDR3 nucleotides read TGCGCCAGCAGGTTCTTAACAGGGGCGCAATACGAGCAGTACTTC. Protein: CASRFLTGAQYEQYF.

The chain joins TRBV6-5 to TRBJ2-2; TRBD2 matches at 13 bases. The germline CDR1 and CDR2 sequences are MNHEY and SVGAGI. The CDR3 length is 15 residues. After removal of 7 bases from V and 5 bases from J, the junction contained 4 bases not matched to a gene. The CDR3 protein is CASTPGLAGTGELFF. CDR3 bases: TGTGCCAGCACCCCGGGACTAGCGGGGACCGGGGAGCTGTTTTTT.

Worth noting for this clone: Other DNA sequences in this sample translate to the same CDR3. V and J are TRBV6-2 or TRBV6-3 and TRBJ1-5; D gene ambiguous. From germline, CDR1 is MNHEY and CDR2 SVGEGT. V was trimmed by 6 bases and J by 9 bases, leaving 9 bases between them. The CDR3 extends over 11 amino acids. CDR3 nucleotide sequence: TGTGCCAGCAGCTCACCGGGGCCCCAGCATTTT. It specifies CASSSPGPQHF.

The gene calls are TRBV5-1 and TRBJ2-7; tentative D call: TRBD1 (6 bases). The germline CDR1 and CDR2 sequences are SGHRS and YFSETQ. Trimming pared 4 bases from V and 1 base from J, leaving 15 bases between. The CDR3 is 15 amino acids. The CDR3 loop is CASSLPDRGSYEQYF. The DNA for the CDR3 is TGCGCCAGCAGCCTCCCGGACAGAGGTTCCTACGAGCAGTACTTC. The full variable domain, its missing parts supplied by reference TRBV5-1 and TRBJ2-7, is KAGVTQTPRYLIKTRGQQVTLSCSPISGHRSVSWYQQTPGQGLQFLFEYFSETQRNKGNFPGRFSGRQFSNSRSEMNVSTLELGDSALYLCASSLPDRGSYEQYFGPGTRLTVT.

This chain connects TRBV7-9 to TRBJ1-1; D remains ambiguous. There are 16 residues in the CDR3. Germline values: CDR1 SEHNR, CDR2 FQNEAQ (reference sequence). Deletions cut 1 base from V and 1 base from J, with 13 bases between. The CDR3 loop reads CASSLELSGRNTEAFF. The CDR3 region has the DNA TGTGCCAGCAGCTTAGAATTATCCGGGAGGAACACTGAAGCTTTCTTT. Full variable domain (missing parts from reference TRBV7-9 and TRBJ1-1): DTGVSQNPRHKITKRGQNVTFRCDPISEHNRLYWYRQTLGQGPEFLTYFQNEAQLEKSRLLSDRFSAERPKGSFSTLEIQRTEQGDSAMYLCASSLELSGRNTEAFFGQGTRLTVV.

The chain recombines TRBV4-1 with TRBJ1-5, with unresolved D. Trimming took 0 bases from V and 5 from J, leaving 11 bases between them. Germline CDR1 and CDR2: MGHRA and YSYEKL. The CDR3 covers 15 residues. The CDR3, as DNA: TGCGCCAGCAGCCAAGAGAAGGGTAAGGATCAGCCCCAGCATTTT. This sequence encodes CASSQEKGKDQPQHF.

This chain links TRBV21-1 with TRBJ2-1; the DNA was not compared with TRBD2, the D call given in the table. TRBV21-1 constitutes a pseudogene. CDR3 length: 17 amino acids. This CDR3 reads CASSKPLSTTPFGEQFF. CDR3 sequence (DNA): TGTGCCAGCAGCAAACCCCTCTCGACTACCCCCTTTGGGGAGCAGTTCTTC.